This TCR beta chain was profiled in a study of early T cells in non-severe SARS-CoV-2 infection. Study information: Unsorted whole-blood RNA was sequenced in bulk, leaving chains unpaired. Study-level findings and limits: In VDJdb matching, anti-spike CD8 responses were favored while private and CD4 specificities went missing.

This clonotype was recorded many times. Its specificity is not known. Unique molecular identifiers were affixed to single, distinct cDNA molecules. TCRdb reanalysed the 5' RACE reads using MiXCR and keeps one entry per CDR3 protein. This repertoire shows 30,000 to 45,000 distinct CDR3 sequences, 5% to 6% found once; its top ten account for less than 35%. Per germline, CDR1 MNHEY and CDR2 SMNVEV (reference sequence). Germline trimming cut 0 bases from V and 2 bases from J; bases unmatched to any gene: 1. The CDR3 extends over 16 amino acids. Sequencing used whole blood. The sequence came from an adult who was a healthcare worker with PCR-confirmed SARS-CoV-2 infection or an uninfected control (not recorded which). The genes are TRBV27 and TRBJ2-5; 12 nucleotides match TRBD2. The CDR3 nucleotides are TGTGCCAGCAGTTTATCGCTAGCGGGAGGGCAAGAGACCCAGTACTTC. It encodes CASSLSLAGGQETQYF.